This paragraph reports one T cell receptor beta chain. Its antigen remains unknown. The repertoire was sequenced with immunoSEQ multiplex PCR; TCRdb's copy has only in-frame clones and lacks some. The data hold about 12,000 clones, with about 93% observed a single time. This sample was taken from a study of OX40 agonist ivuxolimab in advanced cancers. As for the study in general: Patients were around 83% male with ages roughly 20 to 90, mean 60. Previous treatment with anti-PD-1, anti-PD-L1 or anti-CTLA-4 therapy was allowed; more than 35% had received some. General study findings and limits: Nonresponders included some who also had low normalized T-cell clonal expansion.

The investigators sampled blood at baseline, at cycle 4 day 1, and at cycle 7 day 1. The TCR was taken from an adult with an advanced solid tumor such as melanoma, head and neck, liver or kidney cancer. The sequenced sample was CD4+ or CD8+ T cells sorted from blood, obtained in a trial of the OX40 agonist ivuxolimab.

CDR3 region: CASSPFSGRAVDEQYF. The CDR3 region has the DNA TGTGCCAGCAGTCCCTTTAGCGGGAGGGCCGTCGACGAGCAGTACTTC. The chain is built from TRBV7-9 and TRBJ2-7; TRBD2 matches 11 bases. V gave up 6 bases and J gave up 5 bases; unmatched junction bases: 12. Germline V gene data show CDR1 as SEHNR and CDR2 as FQNEAQ (reference sequence). There are 16 residues in the CDR3.